Each of the 25 T cell receptor beta chains below was sequenced from the same sample in a study of T cell repertoires in cytomegalovirus infection. Each CDR3 protein is one row after TCRdb ran MiXCR on the reads. The sample records around 320,000 distinct CDR3 sequences, around 9.5% being singletons. The sequenced material came from PBMCs. The source is a human donor in good health (CMV status not recorded). Some clones in this sample may be carry-over from other donors' samples.

This clonotype came up many times. The rearrangement joins TRBV7-2 to TRBJ2-5; D is tentatively TRBD1 or TRBD2 (6 bases each). V lost 8 bases and J 1 base, leaving 20 bases between the germline ends. Germline CDR1 is SGHTA and CDR2 is FQGNSA. The CDR3 runs 16 residues. DNA of the CDR3: TGTGCCAGCGGACCTGGGGGGCAGACAATCCAAGAGACCCAGTACTTC. This encodes CASGPGGQTIQETQYF. Drawing the rest from reference TRBV7-2 and TRBJ2-5, the complete variable domain is GAGVSQSPSNKVTEKGKDVELRCDPISGHTALYWYRQSLGQGLEFLIYFQGNSAPDKSGLPSDRFSAERTGGSVSTLTIQRTQQEDSAVYLCASGPGGQTIQETQYFGPGTRLLVL.

This clonotype was counted at least ten times. V and J are TRBV19 and TRBJ2-7; weak D call: TRBD1 (5 bases). Trimming took 3 bases from V and 3 from J, leaving 15 bases between them. Germline V CDR1 and CDR2: LNHDA, SQIVND (reference sequence). CDR3 length: 15 residues. For the CDR3, the DNA is TGTGCCAGTAGTATCTCGGACACAACTATCTACGAGCAGTACTTC. It codes for CASSISDTTIYEQYF.

This clonotype was seen many times. The V and J genes are TRBV25-1 and TRBJ2-2, with D unclear. The V gene lost 6 bases and the J gene lost 6 bases, with 8 bases spanning the gap. The CDR3 has 12 residues. Per germline, CDR1 MGHDK and CDR2 SYGVNS. CDR3 residues: CASRNLPGELFF. The CDR3 DNA reads as TGTGCCAGCAGGAACCTCCCCGGGGAGCTGTTTTTT.

The chain carries TRBV28 and TRBJ2-2, with TRBD2 matching 8 bases. The CDR3 consists of 16 residues. The V gene end was trimmed by 5 bases and the J gene end by 2 bases; junction bases not matched to a gene: 7. The germline CDR1 and CDR2 sequences are MDHEN and SYDVKM. CDR3 bases: TGTGCCAGCAGTACCTCGGGGGGGAGCAACACCGGGGAGCTGTTTTTT. It yields the protein CASSTSGGSNTGELFF.

This clonotype has more than one count but fewer than ten. The chain has TRBV12-3 or TRBV12-4 and TRBJ2-7; D remains unclear. The CDR3 contains 12 residues. V lost 3 bases and J 2 bases, leaving 5 bases between the germline ends. CDR3 coding DNA: TGTGCCAGCAGTTTGAACACCTACGAGCAGTACTTC. Its translation: CASSLNTYEQYF.

A few counts support this clonotype. The V and J genes are TRBV28 and TRBJ1-1; unclear D gene. Trimming pared 5 bases from V and 5 bases from J, leaving 18 bases between. This CDR3 spans 15 amino acids. Germline V lookup: CDR1 MDHEN, CDR2 SYDVKM. CDR3 nucleotides: TGTGCCAGCAGTACCTCGACGGCCCGAGGGACTGAAGCTTTCTTT. Protein product: CASSTSTARGTEAFF.

V and J are TRBV19 and TRBJ2-1; the match to TRBD2 covers 13 bases. The CDR3 is made up of 16 amino acids. Germline V gene sequence: CDR1 LNHDA, CDR2 SQIVND (reference sequence). Germline trimming cut 5 bases from V and 5 bases from J; bases unmatched to any gene: 6. This CDR3 reads CASSSEGLAGNNEQFF. The DNA of the CDR3 is TGTGCCAGTAGTTCCGAGGGACTAGCGGGAAACAATGAGCAGTTCTTC.

This clonotype occurred a few times. The gene calls are TRBV28 and TRBJ1-1, with no clear D. Trimming cost V 3 bases and J 5 bases, with 13 bases left between them. The length of the CDR3 is 14 residues. CDR1 MDHEN and CDR2 SYDVKM come from the germline V gene. CDR3 sequence reads: CASSLLGGRTEAFF. As DNA, the CDR3 is TGTGCCAGCAGTTTGCTCGGAGGACGAACTGAAGCTTTCTTT.

A word on this clonotype: A clone one base away is much larger, so this may be a read error. This chain connects TRBV12-3 or TRBV12-4 to TRBJ2-7, with D tentatively TRBD1 (5 bases). CDR3 size: 14 residues. CDR3 nucleotide sequence: TGTACCAGCAGTTTGCAGGGTATTGTCTACGAGCAGTACTTC. As protein: CTSSLQGIVYEQYF.

This clonotype came up a few times. This rearrangement joins TRBV20-1 to TRBJ1-5, with TRBD1 matching over 7 bases. This CDR3 region has 15 residues. Germline V gene lookup returns CDR1 DFQATT and CDR2 SNEGSKA (reference sequence). V was pared by 6 bases and J by 3 bases, with 11 bases of the junction left unmatched. The CDR3 is CSASYDREPNQPQHF. The CDR3 DNA reads as TGCAGTGCCTCCTACGACAGGGAGCCCAATCAGCCCCAGCATTTT.

J is TRBJ2-3 and V is TRBV7-3; possible D gene TRBD2, 6 bases. This CDR3 has 16 amino acids. V gave up 5 bases and J gave up 2 bases, with 17 bases separating them. The germline V gene has CDR1 SGHTA and CDR2 FQGTGA. The CDR3: CASSLPGERVTDTQYF. The CDR3 DNA reads TGTGCCAGCAGCCTTCCGGGGGAAAGGGTCACAGATACGCAGTATTTT.

V usage is TRBV28 and J usage is TRBJ1-2; D is unclear. V lost 7 bases, J lost 8 bases, and 11 bases lay in between. CDR1 is MDHEN and CDR2 is SYDVKM in the germline V gene. CDR3 size: 11 residues. The CDR3 nucleotides read TGTGCCAGCATGGAGGGAAGAGGCTACACCTTC. It translates to CASMEGRGYTF.

This clonotype was counted ten times or more. The chain recombines TRBV6-6 with TRBJ1-2, with D unresolved. V lost 2 bases and J 1 base, leaving 14 bases between the germline ends. From germline, CDR1 is MNHNY and CDR2 SVGAGI (reference sequence). This CDR3 has 16 amino acids. CDR3 sequence reads: CASSYTAETFNYGYTF. CDR3 coding DNA: TGTGCCAGCAGTTACACAGCAGAGACCTTTAACTATGGCTACACCTTC.

This clonotype occurred a few times. V usage is TRBV12-3 or TRBV12-4 and J usage is TRBJ1-1; 8 bases are shared with TRBD1. The V and J ends lost 0 bases and 6 bases, in that order; junction bases with no gene match: 18. This CDR3 is built from 19 residues. As DNA, the CDR3 is TGTGCCAGCAGTTTAGCTGGGGACAGGAGGGGATGGGAATTCGCTGAAGCTTTCTTT. Translated: CASSLAGDRRGWEFAEAFF.

This clonotype was detected a few times. The chain links TRBV7-3 to TRBJ1-1; D is unclear. V lost 6 bases and J lost 11, with 19 bases in between. This CDR3 has 13 residues. Germline V lookup: CDR1 SGHTA, CDR2 FQGTGA. CDR3 sequence: CASSPGSLEDAFF. DNA for the CDR3: TGTGCCAGCAGTCCTGGGTCTTTGGAGGACGCTTTCTTT.

The table lists this clonotype with many counts. This sequence joins TRBV7-2 and TRBJ2-7, with TRBD1 as a possible D gene (8 bases). The germline CDR1 and CDR2 sequences are SGHTA and FQGNSA. V shed 1 base and J shed 4 bases, with 20 bases lying between them. The length of the CDR3 is 17 residues. Here the CDR3 reads CASSLDRTGTTLYEQYF. The CDR3 nucleotides read TGTGCCAGCAGCTTAGACCGGACAGGGACTACCTTATACGAGCAGTACTTC.

This clonotype has at least ten counts. J is TRBJ2-1 and V is TRBV5-5, with TRBD2 matching over 14 bases. Germline values: CDR1 SGHKS, CDR2 YYEKEE (reference sequence). This CDR3 is 16 amino acids long. Trimming took 4 bases from V and 8 from J; bases not matched to a gene: 8. CDR3 loop: CASSTRLAGGLYEQFF. The CDR3, as DNA: TGTGCCAGCAGCACAAGACTAGCGGGAGGGCTCTATGAGCAGTTCTTC.

This clonotype turned up a few times. The rearrangement joins TRBV10-2 to TRBJ2-1, with TRBD2 matching over 9 bases. V was clipped by 6 bases and J by 4 bases; unmatched bases: 7. Germline values: CDR1 WSHSY, CDR2 SAAADI. The length of the CDR3 is 15 residues. CDR3 region: CASRVAGERYNEQFF. The CDR3 DNA reads TGCGCCAGCAGGGTAGCGGGAGAGAGGTACAATGAGCAGTTCTTC.

This clonotype was counted many times. The rearrangement links TRBV19 to TRBJ2-3; 9 bases map to TRBD2. Germline loops: CDR1 LNHDA, CDR2 SQIVND (reference sequence). V gave up 6 bases and J gave up 3 bases; unmatched junction bases: 7. The CDR3 has 15 residues. CDR3 residues: CASSGDGLATDTQYF. For the CDR3, the DNA is TGTGCCAGTAGCGGAGATGGACTAGCGACAGATACGCAGTATTTT.

At least ten counts were recorded for this clonotype. The chain links TRBV9 to TRBJ2-7, with D perhaps assigned TRBD1 or TRBD2 (6 bases each). The CDR3 totals 15 residues. The germline V and J ends were trimmed by 4 bases and 2 bases, with 16 bases remaining between them. Per germline, CDR1 SGDLS and CDR2 YYNGEE. The CDR3 region is CASSLRAGEAYEQYF. The DNA of the CDR3 is TGTGCCAGCAGCCTCCGGGCAGGGGAGGCCTACGAGCAGTACTTC.

This clonotype was detected ten times or more. V is TRBV7-9 and J is TRBJ2-1; 8 nucleotides agree with TRBD1. The CDR3 runs 15 residues. CDR1 is SEHNR, CDR2 FQNEAQ, per germline (reference sequence). Germline trimming cut 0 bases from V and 9 bases from J; bases unmatched to any gene: 7. CDR3 protein: CASSLAQTGESEQFF. The CDR3 bases are TGTGCCAGCAGCTTAGCACAGACAGGGGAGAGTGAGCAGTTCTTC.

The rearrangement links TRBV7-8 to TRBJ2-7, with 8 positions matching TRBD1. The CDR3 totals 15 residues. V lost 5 bases, J lost 0 bases, and 6 bases stayed unmatched. From germline, CDR1 is SGHVS and CDR2 FQNEAQ. The CDR3 region is CASSRTGHSSYEQYF. CDR3 in DNA: TGTGCCAGCAGCCGGACAGGGCATTCCTCCTACGAGCAGTACTTC.

This rearrangement joins TRBV12-3 or TRBV12-4 to TRBJ1-2; D gene unclear. Deletions cut 2 bases from V and 4 bases from J, with 11 bases between. The CDR3 has 14 amino acids. CDR3 bases: TGTGCCAGCAGTTTACGGGCTCGGAGCTATGGCTACACCTTC. This translates into CASSLRARSYGYTF.

The chain links TRBV7-9 to TRBJ1-2; 7 bases fit TRBD1. CDR1 and CDR2 from the germline V gene are SEHNR and FQNEAQ (reference sequence). V lost 2 bases and J lost 12; bases outside the gene matches: 12. The CDR3 covers 14 residues. The chain's CDR3 is CASSLREGQLYNTF. CDR3 DNA: TGTGCCAGCAGCTTAAGGGAGGGACAGTTGTATAACACCTTC.

This clonotype was seen just once. In DNA form, the CDR3 reads TGTGCCAGCATTGAAGGTCCAACGAGGGATACGCAGTATTTT. Encoded protein: CASIEGPTRDTQYF. This chain links TRBV6-2 or TRBV6-3 with TRBJ2-3; no firm D call. Germline V gene data show CDR1 as MNHEY and CDR2 as SVGEGT. This CDR3 has 14 residues. Trimming stripped 7 bases from V and 6 bases from J, with 17 bases between.